These 25 T cell receptor beta chains were all obtained from the same sample, sequenced in a study of T-cell memory formation after mild COVID-19 (dated by TCRdb to the early 2020s). Receptor amplification or capture employed 5' RACE. Sequenced using an Illumina NovaSeq 6000. The raw public reads went through TCRdb reprocessing: fastp at Q25, MiXCR clone calling, in-frame beta chains kept. Entries are consolidated by CDR3 protein sequence, retaining the most common genes and DNA. The sample table holds 120,000 to 150,000 distinct CDR3 sequences, of which more than 13% were seen once. The ten biggest clones cover about 26% of the sample. Sequenced material: PBMCs or a T cell subset sorted from them (not recorded which). The source is an adult woman who had mild COVID-19 (a few samples of this study predate the infection). The sample titles of this study are shuffled in the database, so cell type and time point are left out; the donor was told from shared clones.

V is TRBV6-5 and J is TRBJ2-7; D may be TRBD2 (6 bases). Germline assignment: CDR1 MNHEY and CDR2 SVGAGI. V lost 6 bases, J lost 2 bases, and 11 bases lay in between. The CDR3 spans 13 residues. The CDR3 sequence: CASREGTPYEQYF. The CDR3 DNA reads TGTGCCAGCAGAGAGGGGACTCCCTACGAGCAGTACTTC.

This clonotype turned up a few times. The chain employs TRBV12-3 or TRBV12-4 and TRBJ1-3, with D hard to call. The CDR3 runs 16 residues. V lost 3 bases, J lost 3 bases, and 15 bases lay in between. This chain's CDR3 is CASSFFRWGDGNTIYF. CDR3 in DNA: TGTGCCAGCAGTTTTTTCCGGTGGGGTGATGGAAACACCATATATTTT.

Many counts were recorded for this clonotype. The rearrangement joins TRBV4-1 to TRBJ1-1; no firm D call. Germline V gene sequence: CDR1 MGHRA, CDR2 YSYEKL. The V end lost 1 base, the J end lost 6 bases, and 9 bases lay between the germline ends. The CDR3 covers 13 residues. CDR3 in amino acids: CASSQGLTAEAFF. The CDR3 region has the DNA TGCGCCAGCAGCCAAGGTCTAACAGCTGAAGCTTTCTTT.

The chain joins TRBV3-1 to TRBJ2-1; D may be TRBD1 (5 bases). In germline, CDR1 is LGHDT, CDR2 YNNKEL (reference sequence). CDR3 length: 16 residues. V lost 0 bases and J 10 bases, leaving 19 bases between the germline ends. This CDR3 is CASSQDRRQGLDEQFF. CDR3 in DNA: TGTGCCAGCAGCCAAGATCGGCGGCAGGGTTTGGACGAGCAGTTCTTC.

The chain combines TRBV20-1 with TRBJ2-5; 9 bases match TRBD2. Losses at the gene ends were 6 bases for V and 1 base for J; bases not matched to a gene: 6. From germline, CDR1 is DFQATT and CDR2 SNEGSKA (reference sequence). The CDR3 extends over 14 amino acids. The CDR3 DNA is TGCAGTGCCCGAGCGGGGGGTACCCAAGAGACCCAGTACTTC. Its translation is CSARAGGTQETQYF.

CDR3 sequence reads: CASSLGQGFEKLFF. CDR3 sequence (DNA): TGTGCCAGCAGCTTAGGGCAGGGTTTCGAAAAACTGTTTTTT. This chain joins TRBV7-9 and TRBJ1-4; a weak D match, TRBD1 (5 bases). Germline CDR1 reads SEHNR; CDR2 reads FQNEAQ (reference sequence). The CDR3 consists of 14 residues. Trimming took off 1 base at V and 8 bases at J, with 11 bases between the two ends.

V gene TRBV5-5 combines with J gene TRBJ2-1; D gene unclear. CDR1 and CDR2 from the germline V gene are SGHKS and YYEKEE (reference sequence). The CDR3 extends over 14 amino acids. V gave up 6 bases and J gave up 7 bases, with 17 bases separating them. Here the CDR3 DNA reads TGTGCCAGCACAAGCTGGAGTGCATTGAATGAGCAGTTCTTC. Translation: CASTSWSALNEQFF.

This clonotype was seen many times. The V and J genes are TRBV27 and TRBJ2-7; 8 nucleotides match TRBD1. Germline values: CDR1 MNHEY, CDR2 SMNVEV (reference sequence). The junction had 5 bases not matched to a gene; V was cut back by 2 bases and J by 5 bases. CDR3 length: 14 amino acids. The CDR3 here is CASSLQGAIDEQYF. CDR3 in DNA: TGTGCCAGCAGTTTACAGGGGGCGATCGACGAGCAGTACTTC.

The V gene is TRBV10-3, the J gene TRBJ1-1, with 7 bases identical to TRBD1. Per germline, CDR1 ENHRY and CDR2 SYGVKD. The CDR3 spans 12 residues. V gave up 10 bases and J gave up 5 bases; unmatched junction bases: 7. The CDR3 DNA sequence: TGTGCCACCCAGGGGGTTGATACTGAAGCTTTCTTT. The encoded protein is CATQGVDTEAFF.

There are a few counts of this clonotype. The V and J genes are TRBV29-1 and TRBJ2-7; maybe TRBD2 (6 bases). The CDR3 is made up of 12 amino acids. V lost 3 bases, J lost 6 bases, and 12 bases lay in between. CDR1 is SQVTM, CDR2 ANQGSEA, per germline. The CDR3 coding sequence is TGCAGCGTTGAGGAGGGAAGGGGCGAGCAGTACTTC. As protein: CSVEEGRGEQYF.

This sequence joins TRBV19 and TRBJ1-1; 9 bases fit TRBD1. V gave up 5 bases and J gave up 3 bases; unmatched junction bases: 4. The CDR3 spans 14 residues. Germline V gene sequence: CDR1 LNHDA, CDR2 SQIVND (reference sequence). CDR3 residues: CASSLRDRDTEAFF. Here the CDR3 DNA reads TGTGCCAGTAGTTTACGGGACAGGGACACTGAAGCTTTCTTT.

CDR3 DNA: TGTGCCAGCAGTTTCGCTTTAAGTGACACTGAAGCTTTCTTT. Translating it yields CASSFALSDTEAFF. The chain carries TRBV27 and TRBJ1-1; no clear D gene. Germline V lookup: CDR1 MNHEY, CDR2 SMNVEV (reference sequence). The CDR3 runs 14 residues. V was trimmed by 3 bases and J by 3 bases, leaving 11 bases between them.

The chain combines TRBV5-1 with TRBJ2-7; 9 positions agree with TRBD1. With V trimmed by 3 bases and J by 5 bases, 6 bases remained unmatched. Per germline, CDR1 SGHRS and CDR2 YFSETQ. This CDR3 region has 14 residues. The CDR3 bases are TGCGCCAGCAGCTCTCCGGGACAGGGCCACGAGCAGTACTTC. This codes for CASSSPGQGHEQYF. Filled out from reference TRBV5-1 and TRBJ2-7, the complete variable domain reads KAGVTQTPRYLIKTRGQQVTLSCSPISGHRSVSWYQQTPGQGLQFLFEYFSETQRNKGNFPGRFSGRQFSNSRSEMNVSTLELGDSALYLCASSSPGQGHEQYFGPGTRLTVT.

The V gene is TRBV4-1, the J gene TRBJ2-1, with 8 bases aligning to TRBD2. J was trimmed by 2 bases and V by 4 bases; bases with no gene match: 7. This CDR3 has 16 residues. Germline loops: CDR1 MGHRA, CDR2 YSYEKL. CDR3 bases: TGCGCCAGCAGCCCGACACTAGCGGATACCTACAATGAGCAGTTCTTC. It is translated as CASSPTLADTYNEQFF.

V and J are TRBV20-1 and TRBJ1-1; unclear D gene. The CDR3 sequence is 12 residues long. V was shortened by 5 bases and J by 3 bases, with 10 bases between the two germline ends. Germline assignment: CDR1 DFQATT and CDR2 SNEGSKA (reference sequence). CDR3 in DNA: TGCAGTGCTGGAAGTAGGGACACTGAAGCTTTCTTT. It translates to CSAGSRDTEAFF.

This clonotype appeared many times. The chain links TRBV9 to TRBJ2-1, with D uncertain. Germline lookup yields CDR1 SGDLS and CDR2 YYNGEE. The CDR3 is 11 residues long. Between the trimmed V and J ends, which lost 0 bases and 11 bases, there was a span of 6 bases. The CDR3 DNA reads TGTGCCAGCAGCGTAGATAGCAAGCAGTTCTTC. The encoded protein is CASSVDSKQFF.

This clonotype has just a few counts. This chain uses TRBV11-2 with TRBJ1-1; D is ambiguous. Trimming shortened V by 5 bases and J by 1 base, and 14 bases separated the two germline ends. CDR1 is SGHAT, CDR2 FQNNGV, per germline. This CDR3 contains 15 residues. CDR3 nucleotides: TGTGCCAGCAGCCCAGCGGGGTATTCGAACACTGAAGCTTTCTTT. Its protein product is CASSPAGYSNTEAFF.

This clonotype occurred a few times. This CDR3 is CASSQVEGTSGYEQYF. The CDR3 bases are TGTGCCAGCAGCCAAGTAGAGGGGACTAGCGGCTACGAGCAGTACTTC. The chain carries TRBV4-2 and TRBJ2-7, with 11 bases matching TRBD2. V lost 1 base and J lost 3; bases outside the gene matches: 5. There are 16 residues in the CDR3. Looked up from germline, CDR1 is LGHNA and CDR2 is YNFKEQ.

Note on this clonotype: No DNA is shown, since the ends of the CDR3 on it are uncertain; the CDR3 is the one TCRdb lists. The chain joins TRBV7-8 to TRBJ2-2; TRBD1, the table's D call, lacks a check against the DNA. The CDR3 contains 19 residues when both ends are counted. Germline CDR1 is SGHVS and CDR2 is FQNEAQ. The CDR3 sequence is CASSFFLEQGGRHRGAVFF.

The chain couples TRBV20-1 to TRBJ2-1; D call uncertain. The length of the CDR3 is 15 residues. Looked up from germline, CDR1 is DFQATT and CDR2 is SNEGSKA (reference sequence). Deletions cut 0 bases from V and 0 bases from J, with 9 bases between. CDR3 coding DNA: TGCAGTGCTAGAGATTTGACCTTCTCCTACAATGAGCAGTTCTTC. Translated: CSARDLTFSYNEQFF.

The chain combines TRBV4-1 with TRBJ2-3; D could derive from TRBD1 or TRBD2 (5 bases each). Germline V CDR1 and CDR2: MGHRA, YSYEKL. Trimming cost V 1 base and J 6 bases, with 14 bases left between them. This CDR3 has 15 residues. The CDR3 DNA follows: TGCGCCAGCAGCCAAGGGATCGGGGCCTGGGATACGCAGTATTTT. It encodes CASSQGIGAWDTQYF.

The rearrangement uses TRBV2 and TRBJ2-5; TRBD1 aligns across 7 bases. The germline CDR1 and CDR2 sequences are SNHLY and FYNNEI. This CDR3 is 13 amino acids long. V shed 8 bases and J 5 bases; nucleotides not matched to a gene: 8. The CDR3 nucleotides read TGTGCCAGCCGTCGACAGGGCGCCGAGACCCAGTACTTC. This gives the protein CASRRQGAETQYF.

At least ten counts were recorded for this clonotype. The chain is built from TRBV2 and TRBJ2-5; D is unclear. This CDR3 contains 13 residues. The V gene's germline CDR1 is SNHLY and CDR2 FYNNEI. V was clipped by 1 base and J by 5 bases, with 8 bases between them. The CDR3 coding sequence is TGTGCCAGCAGTGAAGGGGTAGGGGAGACCCAGTACTTC. The encoded protein is CASSEGVGETQYF.

The CDR3 sequence is CASIPSRGRPYGYTF. In DNA, the CDR3 is TGTGCCAGCATCCCCTCAAGGGGGCGACCGTATGGCTACACTTTC. The gene calls are TRBV21-1 and TRBJ1-2; the listed D gene, TRBD1, was not tested against the DNA. TRBV21-1 is deemed a pseudogene. The CDR3 is 15 amino acids.

This clonotype has only a few counts. The chain's CDR3 is CATSDEEFGHLGTQYF. The CDR3 nucleotides read TGTGCCACCAGTGATGAGGAGTTTGGACATCTCGGTACGCAGTATTTT. The genes are TRBV24-1 and TRBJ2-3; D perhaps matches TRBD1 (5 bases). There are 16 residues in the CDR3. V gave up 3 bases and J gave up 8 bases, with 20 bases separating them. Germline assignment: CDR1 KGHDR and CDR2 SFDVKD.